The sequence of this T cell receptor beta chain was determined in a study of tumor-infiltrating lymphocytes in primary liver carcinoma. This clonotype was counted only a few times. The junction and the germline gene differ at one end; a read error may be behind it. Unsorted bulk tissue of about 18-34 mg yielded co-extracted RNA and DNA. The CDR3 loop spans 14 amino acids. Germline lookup yields CDR1 ENHRY and CDR2 SYGVKD. The input was 450 to 550 ng total RNA; TCR beta cDNA was made from it with a constant-region primer. What produced the TCR beta libraries was three nested multiplex PCR rounds using slightly modified ARM-PCR. A C-beta reverse primer was combined with TRBV1-TRBV30 forward primers in the first two PCR rounds, and each round had roughly 9 cycles. TCRdb re-analysed the multiplex PCR reads in MiXCR, keeping a single row per CDR3 protein. The table includes roughly 25,000 distinct CDR3 sequences, around 77% detected once.

The sequencing input was liver tumor tissue from sampling region 5. The subset here: tumor region T5, tumor centre. The V gene is TRBV10-3, the J gene TRBJ1-3; unclear D gene. The source is a woman aged 30 to 39 with primary liver carcinoma and hepatitis B virus infection. CDR3 nucleotide sequence: TGTGCCATCAGTGTGTCAGTTTCTGGGAACACTATATATTTT. The encoded protein is CAISVSVSGNTIYF.